This entry describes one T cell receptor beta chain. Antigen unknown. PCR amplification relied on 60 Vbeta primers (plus 13 Jbeta primers). Under the authors' procedure: A follow-up analysis tallied around 80 million unique TCR beta chains, approximately 11 million shared. Data came from immunoSEQ multiplex PCR; TCRdb stores just in-frame clones and leaves some out. From that table come the V and J calls and clone size; the DNA was used to work out D and trimming. Here the sample spans about 180,000 clones, 72% being singletons. This record belongs to a study of cytomegalovirus exposure and HLA in healthy donors. Study-level results: TCR beta sequences reportedly predicted most subjects' HLA-A and HLA-B alleles accurately. The likely origin of a cluster of highly shared sequence variants was a sequencing artifact.

Specimen: PBMCs. The sequence derives from a human donor in good health.

The DNA for the CDR3 is TGTGCCAGTAGTAGTAGCGGGTCTCTCTACGAGCAGTACTTC. It yields the protein CASSSSGSLYEQYF. V is TRBV19 and J is TRBJ2-7; TRBD2 aligns across 7 bases. The CDR3 is made up of 14 amino acids. Trimming at V came to 4 bases and at J to 3 bases, leaving 6 bases not matched to a gene. Germline V CDR1 and CDR2: LNHDA, SQIVND (reference sequence). Combining the CDR3 with reference TRBV19 and TRBJ2-7 gives the whole variable domain DGGITQSPKYLFRKEGQNVTLSCEQNLNHDAMYWYRQDPGQGLRLIYYSQIVNDFQKGDIAEGYSVSREKKESFPLTVTSAQKNPTAFYLCASSSSGSLYEQYFGPGTRLTVT.